These 30 T cell receptor beta chains came from one sample sequenced in a study of memory CD4+ T cells and cytomegalovirus serostatus. The repertoire was sequenced with immunoSEQ multiplex PCR; TCRdb's copy has only in-frame clones and lacks some. The table includes 46,000 or so clones, around 82% detected once. The sort gate was single viable CD3+CD4+CD8-CD45RO+ cells for memory CD4+ T cells. The sequenced sample was memory CD4+ T cells from blood. The source of these receptors is an adult in good health and CMV-seronegative.

J is TRBJ1-6 and V is TRBV11-1; D is undetermined. CDR3 size: 17 residues. Germline lookup yields CDR1 SGHAT and CDR2 FQDESV (reference sequence). V was shortened by 4 bases and J by 0 bases, with 13 bases between the two germline ends. CDR3 region: CASSYRGADSYNSPLHF. Here the CDR3 DNA reads TGTGCCAGCAGCTATCGAGGAGCTGACTCCTATAATTCACCCCTCCACTTT.

The count of this clone is one. The V call is TRBV27, the J call TRBJ2-7; D gene unclear. Germline CDR1 and CDR2: MNHEY and SMNVEV (reference sequence). Trimming left V 3 bases short and J 3 bases short, with 3 bases between. The CDR3 length is 11 residues. CDR3 nucleotides: TGTGCCAGCAGTTTTGGCTACGAGCAGTACTTC. Translation gives CASSFGYEQYF.

The V call is TRBV10-2, the J call TRBJ1-2, with TRBD1 matching over 9 bases. The CDR3 is 14 amino acids. Per germline, CDR1 WSHSY and CDR2 SAAADI. J lost 8 bases, V lost 3 bases, and 7 bases had no gene match. The CDR3 nucleotides are TGCGCCAGCAGTGACAGGGACAGGGATTCCGGCTACACCTTC. Amino acid sequence: CASSDRDRDSGYTF.

The chain links TRBV5-4 to TRBJ2-3, with D uncertain. V was cut by 4 bases and J by 0 bases, with 12 bases left in between. Germline V gives CDR1 SGHNT, CDR2 YYREEE (reference sequence). This CDR3 is 15 amino acids long. The CDR3 sequence: CASSPIPRSTDTQYF. The CDR3 coding sequence is TGTGCCAGCAGCCCGATCCCCAGGAGCACAGATACGCAGTATTTT.

This clone showed up just a few times. CDR3 protein: CARTLRDSKNSPLHF. As DNA, the CDR3 is TGTGCCAGAACCCTCCGGGACAGCAAAAATTCACCCCTCCACTTT. This sequence joins TRBV5-3 and TRBJ1-6, with TRBD1 matching over 7 bases. Being an ORF, TRBV5-3 has a function that is uncertain. This CDR3 is built from 15 residues. The V segment lost 6 bases and the J segment 7 bases; nucleotides outside the gene matches: 10.

The V and J genes are TRBV2 and TRBJ1-1, with 9 nucleotides matching TRBD1. Germline V CDR1 and CDR2: SNHLY, FYNNEI. V was pared by 8 bases and J by 11 bases, with 18 bases of the junction left unmatched. CDR3 size: 15 residues. CDR3 sequence reads: CASGRTGEGVRRAFF. The CDR3 DNA follows: TGTGCCAGCGGGCGGACAGGGGAGGGTGTACGTAGGGCTTTCTTT.

The gene calls are TRBV18 and TRBJ2-1; D gene unclear. Germline V gene data show CDR1 as KGHSH and CDR2 as LQKENI. V lost 3 bases to trimming and J lost 0 bases, with 6 bases between them. This CDR3 has 14 residues. The CDR3 loop reads CASSPSSSYNEQFF. CDR3 bases: TGTGCCAGCTCACCGTCGAGCTCCTACAATGAGCAGTTCTTC.

The chain has TRBV4-2 and TRBJ2-7, with unresolved D. The CDR3 totals 14 residues. Germline V gene data show CDR1 as LGHNA and CDR2 as YNFKEQ. V was shortened by 1 base and J by 7 bases, with 14 bases between the two germline ends. The CDR3 DNA is TGTGCCAGCAGCCAAGCCTTCACCAACGGAGAGCAGTACTTC. Its protein is CASSQAFTNGEQYF.

The chain recombines TRBV6-1 with TRBJ2-7; D is ambiguous. Looked up from germline, CDR1 is MNHNS and CDR2 is SASEGT. This CDR3 is 14 amino acids long. V lost 1 base and J lost 2, with 9 bases in between. CDR3 sequence: CASSEGSPTYEQYF. CDR3 DNA: TGTGCCAGCAGTGAAGGATCTCCTACCTACGAGCAGTACTTC.

The chain carries TRBV27 and TRBJ1-4, with 10 bases lining up with TRBD1. CDR1 is MNHEY, CDR2 SMNVEV, per germline (reference sequence). This CDR3 is 16 amino acids long. V lost 0 bases and J lost 8; bases outside the gene matches: 6. The CDR3 sequence is CASSLSPDRGREKLFF. Here the CDR3 DNA reads TGTGCCAGCAGTTTATCCCCGGACAGGGGGAGAGAAAAACTGTTTTTT.

The rearrangement links TRBV6-1 to TRBJ2-6; unclear D gene. Germline-derived CDR1 and CDR2 are MNHNS and SASEGT. Trimming stripped 3 bases from V and 0 bases from J, with 3 bases between. CDR3 length equals 14 residues. CDR3 amino acids: CASSEGSGANVLTF. CDR3 coding DNA: TGTGCCAGCAGTGAGGGCTCTGGGGCCAACGTCCTGACTTTC.

This rearrangement joins TRBV4-1 to TRBJ2-1, with a possible D match to TRBD1 (5 bases). V lost 2 bases to trimming and J lost 0 bases, with 11 bases between them. The CDR3 is made up of 16 amino acids. CDR1 and CDR2 from the germline V gene are MGHRA and YSYEKL. This chain's CDR3 is CASSQPTVSSYNEQFF. CDR3 DNA sequence: TGCGCCAGCAGCCAACCGACAGTCAGCTCCTACAATGAGCAGTTCTTC.

This chain uses TRBV6-5 with TRBJ2-1, with D maybe TRBD1 (5 bases). The germline V gene has CDR1 MNHEY and CDR2 SVGAGI. V lost 6 bases to trimming and J lost 1 base, with 10 bases between them. The CDR3 is 14 amino acids. CDR3 bases: TGTGCCAGCAGAGCCAGGGTGTCCTACAATGAGCAGTTCTTC. Amino acid sequence: CASRARVSYNEQFF.

J is TRBJ1-5 and V is TRBV19, with 8 bases fitting TRBD1. This CDR3 contains 15 residues. V shed 7 bases, J shed 5 bases, and the junction held 10 bases outside the gene matches. Germline V CDR1 and CDR2: LNHDA, SQIVND (reference sequence). CDR3: CASTSSGQGDQPQHF. For the CDR3, the DNA is TGTGCCAGTACTTCCTCCGGACAGGGTGATCAGCCCCAGCATTTT.

The chain has TRBV7-2 and TRBJ2-1; unclear D gene. Trimming pared 5 bases from V and 6 bases from J, leaving 11 bases between. The length of the CDR3 is 13 residues. Germline CDR1 is SGHTA and CDR2 is FQGNSA. The CDR3 is CASSPYRGNEQFF. The CDR3 coding sequence is TGTGCCAGCAGCCCATACCGAGGCAATGAGCAGTTCTTC.

J is TRBJ2-1 and V is TRBV4-1; 7 bases map to TRBD2. V lost 4 bases to trimming and J lost 0 bases; unmatched junction nucleotides: 6. CDR3 length: 16 residues. CDR1 is MGHRA, CDR2 YSYEKL, per germline. CDR3 DNA: TGCGCCAGCAGCCCCCGGCGGACTAGCTCCTACAATGAGCAGTTCTTC. This sequence encodes CASSPRRTSSYNEQFF.

This chain joins TRBV28 and TRBJ1-2, with 8 positions matching TRBD1. Germline lookup yields CDR1 MDHEN and CDR2 SYDVKM. This CDR3 contains 15 residues. V trimming: 5 bases; J trimming: 8 bases; junction bases outside the gene matches: 13. Here the CDR3 DNA reads TGTGCCAGCAGTCCGCCCCGAGACAGGGGAAACGGCTACACCTTC. It yields the protein CASSPPRDRGNGYTF.

The chain recombines TRBV18 with TRBJ2-7; 8 bases are shared with TRBD1. Germline trimming cut 4 bases from V and 0 bases from J; bases unmatched to any gene: 11. The germline V gene has CDR1 KGHSH and CDR2 LQKENI. This CDR3 is 17 amino acids long. The CDR3 here is CASSRLFETGVSYEQYF. DNA of the CDR3: TGTGCCAGCTCACGATTATTTGAGACAGGGGTCTCCTACGAGCAGTACTTC.

The chain links TRBV30 to TRBJ2-7; D perhaps matches TRBD2 (6 bases). CDR1 and CDR2 (germline): GTSNPN, SVGIG (reference sequence). This CDR3 contains 13 residues. V was trimmed by 4 bases and J by 5 bases, leaving 15 bases between them. The CDR3 spells CAWTPLGGDEQYF. The CDR3 coding sequence is TGTGCCTGGACCCCCCTGGGCGGGGACGAGCAGTACTTC.

The CDR3 loop reads CASSLVGSSGNTIYF. The CDR3 DNA reads as TGTGCCAGCAGCTTAGTCGGGAGCTCTGGAAACACCATATATTTT. The chain joins TRBV7-2 to TRBJ1-3; D not resolved. This CDR3 spans 15 amino acids. The germline V and J ends were trimmed by 1 base and 0 bases, with 7 bases remaining between them. Germline CDR1 SGHTA, CDR2 FQGNSA.

The chain carries TRBV30 and TRBJ1-2; D may be TRBD1 (6 bases). V was shortened by 4 bases and J by 2 bases, with 20 bases between the two germline ends. The V gene's germline CDR1 is GTSNPN and CDR2 SVGIG (reference sequence). The CDR3 runs 16 residues. The CDR3 nucleotides read TGTGCCTGGAATCGCAGAGGTTCCGGACAGAACTATGGCTACACCTTC. Protein sequence: CAWNRRGSGQNYGYTF.

The chain couples TRBV10-2 to TRBJ1-1; D not resolved. Looked up from germline, CDR1 is WSHSY and CDR2 is SAAADI. This CDR3 spans 14 amino acids. The ends were cut back, 4 bases at V and 6 bases at J, with 15 bases in the middle. The CDR3, as DNA: TGCGCCAGCAGTGCCCTGACTCCCAAGGCTGAAGCTTTCTTT. As protein: CASSALTPKAEAFF.

This clone was counted a few times. V is TRBV30 and J is TRBJ1-6, with D hard to call. The V gene lost 1 base and the J gene lost 7 bases, with 11 bases spanning the gap. From germline, CDR1 is GTSNPN and CDR2 SVGIG (reference sequence). This CDR3 has 14 residues. The CDR3 spells CAWSGLLGNSPLHF. CDR3 bases: TGTGCCTGGAGTGGCCTGCTGGGGAATTCACCCCTCCACTTT.

In this sample, this clone turned up a few times. This chain links TRBV28 with TRBJ1-2; D not resolved. Trimming cost V 6 bases and J 7 bases, with 12 bases left between them. CDR3 length: 12 residues. Germline V gene data show CDR1 as MDHEN and CDR2 as SYDVKM. CDR3 protein: CASRIGGFGYTF. The CDR3 bases are TGTGCCAGCAGGATTGGAGGGTTTGGCTACACCTTC.

V gene TRBV4-3 combines with J gene TRBJ1-4; TRBD1 matches 7 bases. CDR1 is LGHNA and CDR2 is YSLEER in the germline V gene. V shed 0 bases, J shed 6 bases, and the junction held 1 base outside the gene matches. The CDR3 has 14 residues. The CDR3 sequence: CASSQDQGDEKLFF. The CDR3 region has the DNA TGCGCCAGCAGCCAAGATCAGGGGGATGAAAAACTGTTTTTT.

The V and J genes are TRBV7-2 and TRBJ1-6, with 7 bases fitting TRBD1. Germline trimming cut 5 bases from V and 0 bases from J; bases unmatched to any gene: 4. Germline CDR1 is SGHTA and CDR2 is FQGNSA. The CDR3 has 16 residues. The CDR3 bases are TGTGCCAGCAGCCCTAGACAGGGCTCCTATAATTCACCCCTCCACTTT. It yields the protein CASSPRQGSYNSPLHF.

This sequence joins TRBV4-3 and TRBJ1-2; D gene ambiguous. The CDR3 runs to 12 residues. Trimming took off 0 bases at V and 8 bases at J, with 7 bases between the two ends. Per germline, CDR1 LGHNA and CDR2 YSLEER. The CDR3 bases are TGCGCCAGCAGCCAAGATTACGGGGGCTACACCTTC. Amino acid sequence: CASSQDYGGYTF.

The chain is built from TRBV21-1 and TRBJ1-1. TRBV21-1 is termed a pseudogene. The CDR3 covers 11 residues. CDR3 DNA: TGTGCCAGCAGCAAAGGAACTGAAGCTTTCTTT. This gives the protein CASSKGTEAFF.

This clone has just one count. The chain couples TRBV7-6 to TRBJ1-6, with TRBD1 as a possible D gene (5 bases). The CDR3 is 15 residues long. Germline V gene sequence: CDR1 SGHVS, CDR2 FNYEAQ. V dropped 2 bases and J dropped 2 bases, with 7 bases sitting between them. CDR3 nucleotides: TGTGCCAGCAGCTTACGGGACCCCTATAATTCACCCCTCCACTTT. This sequence encodes CASSLRDPYNSPLHF.

This chain connects TRBV2 to TRBJ2-7, with D possibly matching TRBD2 (6 bases). Trimming took 6 bases from V and 3 from J, leaving 15 bases between them. Germline V CDR1 and CDR2: SNHLY, FYNNEI. This CDR3 spans 14 amino acids. The CDR3 protein is CASSVAVGVYEQYF. Written as DNA, the CDR3 is TGTGCCAGCAGCGTAGCGGTGGGGGTCTACGAGCAGTACTTC. The full variable domain, its missing parts supplied by reference TRBV2 and TRBJ2-7, is EPEVTQTPSHQVTQMGQEVILRCVPISNHLYFYWYRQILGQKVEFLVSFYNNEISEKSEIFDDQFSVERPDGSNFTLKIRSTKLEDSAMYFCASSVAVGVYEQYFGPGTRLTVT.